The sequence of this TCR beta chain was determined in a study of tumor and adjacent non-tumor tissue in lung cancer. Study-wide context: There were 11 to 13 adenocarcinoma, a couple of squamous cell carcinoma and 1 small cell lung cancer cases. Aged about 30 to 76 years, patients included 10 men and five or six women with stage I to III disease. Findings and caveats of the study: Tumor tissue had significantly higher TCR diversity than normal lung.

A word on this clonotype: Antigen specificity is unknown. Compared with germline, one end of the junction differs, possibly owing to a read error.

RNA was extracted from bulk tissue without any cell sorting. Donors were chemotherapy-naive, newly diagnosed lung cancer surgical patients in China, August–late 2014. Germline CDR1 reads SGHTA; CDR2 reads FQGTGA. The length of the CDR3 is 12 residues. Three rounds of nested PCR, following a modified ARM-PCR protocol, produced the TCRbeta library. TCRdb reanalysed the multiplex PCR reads using MiXCR and keeps one entry per CDR3 protein. The table includes approximately 110,000 distinct CDR3 sequences, approximately 82% detected once. Material: lung tumor tissue. This rearrangement joins TRBV7-3 to TRBJ2-3; D gene uncertain. This receptor was identified in a woman in her sixties with non-small cell lung cancer. The CDR3 reads CANNQGQDMQYF. The CDR3 DNA is TGTGCCAACAACCAAGGGCAGGATATGCAGTATTTT.